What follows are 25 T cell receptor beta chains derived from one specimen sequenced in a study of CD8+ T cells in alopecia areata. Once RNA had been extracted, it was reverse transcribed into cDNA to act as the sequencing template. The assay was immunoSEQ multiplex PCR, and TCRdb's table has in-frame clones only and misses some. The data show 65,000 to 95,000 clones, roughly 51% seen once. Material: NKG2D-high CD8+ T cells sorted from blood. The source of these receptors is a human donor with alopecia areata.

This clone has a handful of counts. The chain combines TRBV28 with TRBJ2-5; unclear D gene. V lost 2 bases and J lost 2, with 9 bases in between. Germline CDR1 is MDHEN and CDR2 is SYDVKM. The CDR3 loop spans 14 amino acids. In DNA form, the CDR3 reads TGTGCCAGCAGTTTAATGGACGGTCAAGAGACCCAGTACTTC. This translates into CASSLMDGQETQYF.

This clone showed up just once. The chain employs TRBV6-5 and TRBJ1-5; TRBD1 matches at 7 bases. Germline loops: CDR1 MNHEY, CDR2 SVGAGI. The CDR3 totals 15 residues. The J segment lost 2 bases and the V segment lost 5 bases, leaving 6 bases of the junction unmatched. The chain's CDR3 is CASSPQGDGNQPQHF. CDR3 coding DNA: TGTGCCAGCAGTCCCCAGGGGGACGGCAATCAGCCCCAGCATTTT.

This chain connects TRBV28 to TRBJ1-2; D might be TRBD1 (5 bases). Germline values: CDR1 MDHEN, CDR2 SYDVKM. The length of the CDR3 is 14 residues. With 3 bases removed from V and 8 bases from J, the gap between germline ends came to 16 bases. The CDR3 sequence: CASSLGTGQGGYTF. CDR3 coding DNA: TGTGCCAGCAGTTTGGGCACAGGACAAGGCGGCTACACCTTC.

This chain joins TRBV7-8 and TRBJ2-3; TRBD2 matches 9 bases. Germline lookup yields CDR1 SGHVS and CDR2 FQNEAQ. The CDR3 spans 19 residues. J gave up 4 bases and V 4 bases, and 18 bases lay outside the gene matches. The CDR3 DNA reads TGTGCCAGCAGCTCGGGCCCGAGCGCCGGGACTAGCTCTCCAGATACGCAGTATTTT. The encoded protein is CASSSGPSAGTSSPDTQYF.

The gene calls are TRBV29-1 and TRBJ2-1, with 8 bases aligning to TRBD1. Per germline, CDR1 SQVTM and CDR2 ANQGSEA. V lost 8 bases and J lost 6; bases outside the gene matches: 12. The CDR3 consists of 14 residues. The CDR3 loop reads CSSETGAPGNEQFF. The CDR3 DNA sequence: TGCAGCTCCGAGACAGGGGCCCCAGGCAATGAGCAGTTCTTC.

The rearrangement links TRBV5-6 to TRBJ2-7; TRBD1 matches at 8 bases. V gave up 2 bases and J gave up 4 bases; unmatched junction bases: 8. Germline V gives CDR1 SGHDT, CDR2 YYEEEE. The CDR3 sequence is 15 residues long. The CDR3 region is CASSFTGGFRYEQYF. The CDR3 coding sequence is TGTGCCAGCAGCTTCACAGGGGGGTTTAGGTACGAGCAGTACTTC.

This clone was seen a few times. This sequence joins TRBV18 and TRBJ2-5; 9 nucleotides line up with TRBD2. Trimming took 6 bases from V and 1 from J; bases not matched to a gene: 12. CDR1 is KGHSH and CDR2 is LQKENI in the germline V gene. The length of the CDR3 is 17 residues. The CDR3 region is CASSLFPSGTTQETQYF. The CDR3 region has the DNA TGTGCCAGCTCCCTCTTCCCTAGCGGGACGACCCAAGAGACCCAGTACTTC.

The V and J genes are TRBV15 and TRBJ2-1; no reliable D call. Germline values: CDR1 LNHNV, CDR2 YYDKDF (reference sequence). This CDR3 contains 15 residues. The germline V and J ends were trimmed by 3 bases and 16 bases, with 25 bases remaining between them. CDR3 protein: CATSSVKIEALSPFF. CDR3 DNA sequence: TGTGCCACCAGCAGCGTTAAGATAGAGGCCCTCTCCCCCTTCTTC. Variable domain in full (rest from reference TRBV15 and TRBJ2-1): DAMVIQNPRYQVTQFGKPVTLSCSQTLNHNVMYWYQQKSSQAPKLLFHYYDKDFNNEADTPDNFQSRRPNTSFCFLDIRSPGLGDTAMYLCATSSVKIEALSPFFGPGTRLTVL.

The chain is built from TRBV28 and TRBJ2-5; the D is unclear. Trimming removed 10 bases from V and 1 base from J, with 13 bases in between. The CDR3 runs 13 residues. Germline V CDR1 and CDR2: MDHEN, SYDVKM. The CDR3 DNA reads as TGTGCCACCAAATACGGGCTCCAAGAGACCCAGTACTTC. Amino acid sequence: CATKYGLQETQYF.

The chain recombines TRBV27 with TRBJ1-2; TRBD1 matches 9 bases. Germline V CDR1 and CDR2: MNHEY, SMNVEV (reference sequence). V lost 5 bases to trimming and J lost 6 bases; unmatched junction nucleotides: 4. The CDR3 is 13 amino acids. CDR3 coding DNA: TGTGCCAGCAGTCCCGGGACAGGGAATGGCTACACCTTC. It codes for CASSPGTGNGYTF.

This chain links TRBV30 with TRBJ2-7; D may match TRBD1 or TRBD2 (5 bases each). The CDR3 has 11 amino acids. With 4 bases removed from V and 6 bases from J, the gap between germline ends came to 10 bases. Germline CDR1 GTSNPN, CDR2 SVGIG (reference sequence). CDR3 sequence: CAWIPGTEQYF. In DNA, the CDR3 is TGTGCCTGGATTCCGGGGACCGAGCAGTACTTC. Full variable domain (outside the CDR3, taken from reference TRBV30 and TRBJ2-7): SQTIHQWPATLVQPVGSPLSLECTVEGTSNPNLYWYRQAAGRGLQLLFYSVGIGQISSEVPQNLSASRPQDRQFILSSKKLLLSDSGFYLCAWIPGTEQYFGPGTRLTVT.

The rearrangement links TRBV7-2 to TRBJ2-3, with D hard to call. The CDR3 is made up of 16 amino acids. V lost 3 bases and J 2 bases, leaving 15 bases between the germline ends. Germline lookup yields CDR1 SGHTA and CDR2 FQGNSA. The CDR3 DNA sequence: TGTGCCAGCAGCTTTTTCCCCGAGGAATCCACAGATACGCAGTATTTT. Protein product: CASSFFPEESTDTQYF.

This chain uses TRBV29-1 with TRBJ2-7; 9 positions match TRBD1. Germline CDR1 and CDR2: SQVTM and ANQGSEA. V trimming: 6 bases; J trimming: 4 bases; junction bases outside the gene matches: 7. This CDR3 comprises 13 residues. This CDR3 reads CSVPGTGRYEQYF. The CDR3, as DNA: TGCAGCGTCCCCGGGACAGGGCGGTACGAGCAGTACTTC.

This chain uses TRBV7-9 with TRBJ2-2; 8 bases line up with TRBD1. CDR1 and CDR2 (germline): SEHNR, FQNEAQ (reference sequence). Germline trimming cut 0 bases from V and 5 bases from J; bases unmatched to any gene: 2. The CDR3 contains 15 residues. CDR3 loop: CASSLAGTGTGELFF. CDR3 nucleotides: TGTGCCAGCAGCTTAGCCGGGACAGGAACCGGGGAGCTGTTTTTT. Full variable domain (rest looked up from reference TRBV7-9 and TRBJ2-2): DTGVSQNPRHKITKRGQNVTFRCDPISEHNRLYWYRQTLGQGPEFLTYFQNEAQLEKSRLLSDRFSAERPKGSFSTLEIQRTEQGDSAMYLCASSLAGTGTGELFFGEGSRLTVL.

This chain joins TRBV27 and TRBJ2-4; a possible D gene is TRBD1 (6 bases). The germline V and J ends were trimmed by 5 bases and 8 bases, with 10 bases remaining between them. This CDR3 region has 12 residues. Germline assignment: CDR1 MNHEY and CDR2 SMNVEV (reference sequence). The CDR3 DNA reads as TGTGCCAGCAGTCTCCCAGGGGACATTCAGTACTTC. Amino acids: CASSLPGDIQYF.

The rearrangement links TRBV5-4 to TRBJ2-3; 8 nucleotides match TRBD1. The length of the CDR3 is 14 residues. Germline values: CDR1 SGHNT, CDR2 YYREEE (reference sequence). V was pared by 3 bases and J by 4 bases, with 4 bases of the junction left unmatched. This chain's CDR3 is CASSYGQGSDTQYF. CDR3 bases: TGTGCCAGCAGCTACGGACAGGGTTCAGATACGCAGTATTTT. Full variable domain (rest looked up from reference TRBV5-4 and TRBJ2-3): ETGVTQSPTHLIKTRGQQVTLRCSSQSGHNTVSWYQQALGQGPQFIFQYYREEENGRGNFPPRFSGLQFPNYSSELNVNALELDDSALYLCASSYGQGSDTQYFGPGTRLTVL.

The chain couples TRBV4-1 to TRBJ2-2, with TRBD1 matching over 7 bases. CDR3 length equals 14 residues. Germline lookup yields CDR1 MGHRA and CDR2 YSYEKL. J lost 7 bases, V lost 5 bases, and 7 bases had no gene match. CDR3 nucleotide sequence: TGCGCCAGCAGCGACCGACAGGGATACGGGGAGCTGTTTTTT. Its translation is CASSDRQGYGELFF.

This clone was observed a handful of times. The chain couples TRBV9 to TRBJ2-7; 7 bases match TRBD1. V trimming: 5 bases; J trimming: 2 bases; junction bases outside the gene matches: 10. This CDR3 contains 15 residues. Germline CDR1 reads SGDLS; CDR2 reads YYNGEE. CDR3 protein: CASSPSGQITYEQYF. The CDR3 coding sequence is TGTGCCAGCAGTCCATCGGGACAGATAACCTACGAGCAGTACTTC.

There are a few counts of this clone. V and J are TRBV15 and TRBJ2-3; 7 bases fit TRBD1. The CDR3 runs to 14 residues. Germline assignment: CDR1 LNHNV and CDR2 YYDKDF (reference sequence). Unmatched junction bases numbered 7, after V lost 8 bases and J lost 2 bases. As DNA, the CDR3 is TGTGCCACCCACGGACAGGCCGACACAGATACGCAGTATTTT. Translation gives CATHGQADTDTQYF.

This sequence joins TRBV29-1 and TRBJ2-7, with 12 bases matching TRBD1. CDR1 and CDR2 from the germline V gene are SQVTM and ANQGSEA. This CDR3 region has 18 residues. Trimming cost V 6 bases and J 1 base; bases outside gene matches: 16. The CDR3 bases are TGCAGCGTGCGCACAACCGGGACAGGGGGCGATTTTTCCTACGAGCAGTACTTC. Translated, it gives CSVRTTGTGGDFSYEQYF.

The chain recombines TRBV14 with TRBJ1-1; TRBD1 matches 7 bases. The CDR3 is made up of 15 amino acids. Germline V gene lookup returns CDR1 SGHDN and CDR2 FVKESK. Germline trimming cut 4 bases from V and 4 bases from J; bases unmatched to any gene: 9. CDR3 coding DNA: TGTGCCAGCAGCCCCCGGGACAGCCCCTCCACTGAAGCTTTCTTT. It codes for CASSPRDSPSTEAFF.

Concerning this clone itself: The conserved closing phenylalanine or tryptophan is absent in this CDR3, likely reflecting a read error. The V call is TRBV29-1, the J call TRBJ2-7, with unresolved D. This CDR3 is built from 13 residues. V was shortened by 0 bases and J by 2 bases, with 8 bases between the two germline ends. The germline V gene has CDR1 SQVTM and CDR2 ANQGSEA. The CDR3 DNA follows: TGCAGCGTTGAAGATCCCACAGCCTACGAGCAGTACCTC. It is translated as CSVEDPTAYEQYL.

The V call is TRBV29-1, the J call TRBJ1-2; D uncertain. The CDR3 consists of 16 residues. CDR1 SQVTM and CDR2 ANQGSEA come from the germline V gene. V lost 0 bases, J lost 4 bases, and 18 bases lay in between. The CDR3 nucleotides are TGCAGCGTTGAAGATGGCTTACAAACGAGCGGCTATGGCTACACCTTC. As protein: CSVEDGLQTSGYGYTF.

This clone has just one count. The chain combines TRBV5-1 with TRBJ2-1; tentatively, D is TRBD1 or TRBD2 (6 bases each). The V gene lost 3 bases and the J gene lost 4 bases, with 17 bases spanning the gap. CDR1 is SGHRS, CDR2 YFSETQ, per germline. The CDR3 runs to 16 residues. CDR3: CASSSLGGTVYNEQFF. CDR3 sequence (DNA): TGCGCCAGCAGCTCGTTAGGGGGGACGGTATACAATGAGCAGTTCTTC.

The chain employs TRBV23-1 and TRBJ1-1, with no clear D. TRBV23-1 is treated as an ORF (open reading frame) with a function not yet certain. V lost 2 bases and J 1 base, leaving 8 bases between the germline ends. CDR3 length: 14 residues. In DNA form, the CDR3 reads TGCGCCAGCAGTCAAACACAGAGGAACACTGAAGCTTTCTTT. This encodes CASSQTQRNTEAFF.